This TCR beta chain is drawn from a study of sequential checkpoint blockade in melanoma. Study information: Patients were randomized 1:1 to nivolumab-then-ipilimumab or ipilimumab-then-nivolumab first-line.

The CDR3 sequence is 14 residues long. Germline lookup yields CDR1 MNHNS and CDR2 SASEGT. Trimming at V came to 10 bases and at J to 5 bases, leaving 11 bases not matched to a gene. Noted treatment: randomized to nivolumab then ipilimumab (arm A) or the reverse (arm B). Live CD3+CD8+ CD19− CD56− cells were sorted from PBMCs. This clone was seen once. Method: immunoSEQ multiplex PCR; TCRdb's copy keeps in-frame clones and lacks some. Among 10,000 or so clones, 73% were seen once, and the ten largest hold around 13%. This specimen was CD8+ T cells sorted from blood (inferred from file names), taken from a patient given nivolumab and ipilimumab in sequence. This sequence originates from a human donor with melanoma. The chain recombines TRBV6-1 with TRBJ2-3; 8 nucleotides align to TRBD2. The CDR3: CATEYGGGLDTQYF. Written as DNA, the CDR3 is TGTGCCACCGAATATGGCGGGGGGTTAGATACGCAGTATTTT.